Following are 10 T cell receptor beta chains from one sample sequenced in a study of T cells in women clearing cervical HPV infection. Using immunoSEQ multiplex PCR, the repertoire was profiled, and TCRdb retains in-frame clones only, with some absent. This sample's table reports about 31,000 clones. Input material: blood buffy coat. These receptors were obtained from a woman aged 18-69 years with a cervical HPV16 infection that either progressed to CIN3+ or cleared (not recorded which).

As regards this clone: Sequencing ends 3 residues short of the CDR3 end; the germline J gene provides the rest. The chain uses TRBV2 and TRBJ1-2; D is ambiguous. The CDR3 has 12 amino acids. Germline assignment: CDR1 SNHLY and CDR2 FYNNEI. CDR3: CASSEIPGDYTF. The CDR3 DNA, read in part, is TGTGCCAGCAGTGAAATCCCAGGAGAC. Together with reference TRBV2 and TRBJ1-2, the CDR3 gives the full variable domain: EPEVTQTPSHQVTQMGQEVILRCVPISNHLYFYWYRQILGQKVEFLVSFYNNEISEKSEIFDDQFSVERPDGSNFTLKIRSTKLEDSAMYFCASSEIPGDYTFGSGTRLTVV.

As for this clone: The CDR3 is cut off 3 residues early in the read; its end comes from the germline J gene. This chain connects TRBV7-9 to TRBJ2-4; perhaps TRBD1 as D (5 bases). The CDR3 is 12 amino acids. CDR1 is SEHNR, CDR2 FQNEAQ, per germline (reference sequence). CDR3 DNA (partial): TGTGCCAGCAGCTTGTCCCAGGGTGGT. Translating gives CASSLSQGG. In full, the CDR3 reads CASSLSQGGQYF.

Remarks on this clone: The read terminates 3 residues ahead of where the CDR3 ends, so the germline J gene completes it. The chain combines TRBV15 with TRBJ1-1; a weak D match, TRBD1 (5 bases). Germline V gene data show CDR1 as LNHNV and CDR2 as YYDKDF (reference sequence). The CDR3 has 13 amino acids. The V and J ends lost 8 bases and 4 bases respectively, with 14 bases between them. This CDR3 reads CATSEDRGTEAFF. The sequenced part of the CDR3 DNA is TGTGCCACCTCTGAAGACAGAGGCACTGAA.

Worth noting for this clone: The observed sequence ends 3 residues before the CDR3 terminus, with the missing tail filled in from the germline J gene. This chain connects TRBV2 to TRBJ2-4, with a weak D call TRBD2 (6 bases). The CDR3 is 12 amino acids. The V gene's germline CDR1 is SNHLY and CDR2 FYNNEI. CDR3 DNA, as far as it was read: TGTGCCAGCAGCTGGACGGACTATGGT. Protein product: CASSWTDYG. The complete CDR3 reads CASSWTDYGQYF.

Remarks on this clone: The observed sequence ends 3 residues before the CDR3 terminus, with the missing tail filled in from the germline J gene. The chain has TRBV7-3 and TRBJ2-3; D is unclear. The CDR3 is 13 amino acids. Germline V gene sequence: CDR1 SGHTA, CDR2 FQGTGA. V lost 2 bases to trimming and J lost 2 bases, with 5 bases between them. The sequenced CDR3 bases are TGTGCCAGCAGCTTAGCTATCACAGATACG. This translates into CASSLAITDT. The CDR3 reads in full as CASSLAITDTQYF.

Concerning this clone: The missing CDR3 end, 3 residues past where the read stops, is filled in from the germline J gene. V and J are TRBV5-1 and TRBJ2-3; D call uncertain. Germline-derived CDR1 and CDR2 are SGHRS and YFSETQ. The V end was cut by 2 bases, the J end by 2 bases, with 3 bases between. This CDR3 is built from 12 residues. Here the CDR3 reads CASSFHTDTQYF. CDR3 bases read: TGCGCCAGCAGCTTTCACACAGATACG.

CDR3 bases read: TGTGCCAGCAGCCCAATCGGAGCGCCTAGGCAAGAGACA. Protein: CASSPIGAPRQET. The CDR3, in full, reads CASSPIGAPRQETAFF. The chain has TRBV7-8 and TRBJ1-1; D unclear. The sequenced fragment ends 3 residues before the CDR3 boundary, so the rest is inferred from the germline J gene. The CDR3 is made up of 16 amino acids. Germline V CDR1 and CDR2: SGHVS, FQNEAQ.

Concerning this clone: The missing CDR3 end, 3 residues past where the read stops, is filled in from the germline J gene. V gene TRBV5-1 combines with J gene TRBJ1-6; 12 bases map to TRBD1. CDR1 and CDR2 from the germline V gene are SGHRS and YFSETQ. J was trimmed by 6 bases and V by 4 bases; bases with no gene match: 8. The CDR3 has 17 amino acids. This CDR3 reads CASSTTTGQGANSPLHF. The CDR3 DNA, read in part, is TGCGCCAGCAGCACCACGACGGGACAGGGGGCTAATTCACCC. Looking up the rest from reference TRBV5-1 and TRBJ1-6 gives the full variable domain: KAGVTQTPRYLIKTRGQQVTLSCSPISGHRSVSWYQQTPGQGLQFLFEYFSETQRNKGNFPGRFSGRQFSNSRSEMNVSTLELGDSALYLCASSTTTGQGANSPLHFGNGTRLTVT.

The CDR3 loop is CASSEPWLERGARGTQYF. CDR3 bases read: TGTGCCAGCAGTGAACCCTGGTTAGAGCGGGGGGCCAGGGGTACG. The V gene is TRBV6-1, the J gene TRBJ2-3; TRBD2 matches 9 bases. Coverage ceases 3 residues before the CDR3 finishes, and the germline J gene fills in the end. This CDR3 contains 18 residues. V lost 2 bases, J lost 8 bases, and 17 bases stayed unmatched. Germline CDR1 and CDR2: MNHNS and SASEGT.

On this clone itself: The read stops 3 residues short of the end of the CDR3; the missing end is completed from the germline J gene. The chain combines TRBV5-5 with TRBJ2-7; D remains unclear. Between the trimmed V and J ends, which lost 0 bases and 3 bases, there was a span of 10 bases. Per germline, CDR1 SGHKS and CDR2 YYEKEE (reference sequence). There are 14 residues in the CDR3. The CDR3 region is CASSLDNRVYEQYF. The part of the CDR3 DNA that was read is TGTGCCAGCAGCTTGGATAATCGGGTCTACGAG.